This T cell receptor (beta chain) was documented in a study of shared clonotypes between healthy human individuals. Whole-study findings and limits: In general, naive subsets displayed greater estimated richness than memory subsets did.

As concerns this clone: Its antigen is as yet unknown.

Donors, without exception, were Caucasian adults residing in Nashville, Tennessee. CD4+ cells were split into CD45RA+ naive and CD45RA-negative memory subsets. Assay: immunoSEQ multiplex PCR; the TCRdb copy retains only in-frame clones and omits some. Among roughly 1 million clones listed, around 76% were seen once. Germline CDR1 is MDHEN and CDR2 is SYDVKM. The length of the CDR3 is 14 residues. With 8 bases removed from V and 4 bases from J, the gap between germline ends came to 18 bases. The sequencing input was memory CD4+ T cells sorted from blood. Sample subset: CD45RA-negative fraction. This receptor was obtained from a young man in good health. The genes are TRBV28 and TRBJ2-7; D gene unclear. CDR3 protein: CASGSWGTGYEQYF. The CDR3 DNA is TGTGCCAGCGGAAGCTGGGGAACGGGTTACGAGCAGTACTTC.